The sequence of this T cell receptor (beta chain) was determined in a study of CD8 T cells in ankylosing spondylitis. This clonotype was counted between two and nine times. TCRdb used MiXCR to reprocess the 5' RACE reads, holding one entry per CDR3 protein. The top ten hold less than 35% of the sample, which has 250,000 or so distinct CDR3 sequences, more than 15% seen once. The sequence came from a male donor with ankylosing spondylitis or in good health (not recorded which). Sequencing was performed on blood, either unsorted or a sorted T cell fraction (not recorded which).

The CDR3 DNA is TGTGCCAGCAGCCCATACCTAGGACTAGCGGGAGGTAGCTCTGGGGCCAACGTCCTGACTTTC. It is translated as CASSPYLGLAGGSSGANVLTF. The chain recombines TRBV11-2 with TRBJ2-6; TRBD2 matches at 14 bases. V lost 5 bases, J lost 0 bases, and 12 bases stayed unmatched. CDR3 length equals 21 residues. The V gene's germline CDR1 is SGHAT and CDR2 FQNNGV.